The table lists the clone carrying this T cell receptor beta chain with a few counts. These data are taken from a study of blood T cells in healthy people across ages. Per individual sample, total RNA of at least 6 micrograms was extracted. The CDR3 sequence is 14 residues long. Germline CDR1 MNHEY, CDR2 SMNVEV (reference sequence). Trimming stripped 4 bases from V and 1 base from J, with 10 bases between. Combining a sample-barcoded 5' primer with a J-beta primer mix, a second PCR ran for roughly 7 to 12 cycles. TCRdb itself ran the 5' RACE reads through MiXCR, one entry per CDR3 protein. The data show hundreds of thousands of distinct CDR3 sequences, with roughly 48% seen just once and 13% held by the top ten.

This rearrangement joins TRBV27 to TRBJ1-1, with D unresolved. Sequenced sample: blood. The sequence was collected from a young man in good health. CDR3 in DNA: TGTGCCAGCAGTTATAAAGACGGGAACACTGAAGCTTTCTTT. Encoded protein: CASSYKDGNTEAFF.